The present entry profiles one TCR beta chain with its context. What antigen it recognizes has not been identified. Base qualities are not recorded, but no much larger clone differs from it by a single base. This sample is drawn from a study of T cells after yellow fever vaccination (dated by TCRdb to about 2019). Study-level background: The SMART-Seq v4 Ultra Low Input RNA kit was used to prepare libraries from fractions with low cell numbers. The cohort comprised two healthy male donors, one aged 18 to 30 and one aged 30 to 40 years. To follow T-cell clones before and after both primary and booster YFV17D yellow fever vaccination, bulk TCR alpha and beta repertoires underwent longitudinal sequencing. Blood samples were taken at several timepoints before and after primary and secondary immunization, and bulk PBMC replicates and cell subsets were isolated. Findings and caveats that apply to the study as a whole: Because abundant contaminating clonotypes from the bulk population could be contained in FACS-sorted repertoires, computational filtering was required. A small share of clonotypes occurred in both CD4 and CD8 compartments, likely arising from convergent recombination. The secondary T-cell response was found to be weaker but faster than the primary response, with a peak reached on day 5 rather than on day 15. Only a couple of donors were included in the study, so the extent to which the findings can be generalized is limited. Most clones expanded after primary vaccination (approximately 95% of CD4 and around 89% of CD8) were re-detected after the booster, suggesting that broad memory maintenance occurred.

Counted from cysteine to phenylalanine, this CDR3 has 15 amino acids. The retained sequence is limited to the CDR3, 45 bases, with the frame set at the first base. From a lookup of the germline V gene, CDR1 and CDR2 are SGDLS and YYNGEE. Trimming leaves V shorter by 3 bases and J shorter by 5 bases, with the junction holding 7 bases beyond the gene matches. TCR cDNA was synthesized by 5'RACE template switching, which introduced a universal primer site and unique molecular identifiers. Priming for cDNA synthesis came from both the TCR alpha and TCR beta constant segments. Libraries were amplified in two PCR steps, with sample barcodes and sequencing adapters added in the second step. Sequencing of libraries was done on Illumina HiSeq 2500 (2x100 bp) or NovaSeq (2x150 bp). In the source study's methods: Demultiplexing of reads and collapsing into UMI consensus sequences were performed with MIGEC, and V(D)J alignment was carried out with MiXCR. Vaccine-responding clonotypes were identified with edgeR using replicate PBMC samples, with FDR below 0.01 and a log2 fold change above 5 up to day 15 being required. Bulk clonotypes were assigned CD4 or CD8 identity according to which sequenced CD4 or CD8 repertoire held them at higher abundance. Starting from the raw public reads, TCRdb applied fastp trimming at Q25, assembled clones with MiXCR and retained in-frame beta chains. Under each unique CDR3 protein, matching rows form one entry showing the most common genes and DNA. These V and J calls originate from TCRdb's pipeline instead of the authors' own analysis. The sample profile shows some 550,000 distinct CDR3 sequences; roughly 19% of them were found once. Jointly, the top ten make up over 11% of the sample.

Sample treatment or condition, as interpreted from the label and publication: live attenuated yellow fever vaccine strain. At each blood-draw timepoint, two biological replicates of bulk PBMCs were obtained. A standard Ficoll-Paque protocol was used to isolate PBMCs from peripheral blood. TriZol was used to extract RNA from bulk PBMCs, from CD4 and CD8 fractions, and from dextramer-positive and dextramer-negative fractions. The specimen was PBMCs, collected 15 days after the yellow fever booster vaccination. The receptor was derived from a man younger than 40 who received the YFV17D yellow fever vaccine. The rearranged chain carries TRBV9 and TRBJ1-1, with 10 bases in between that match TRBD1. The nucleotide sequence is TGTGCCAGCAGCGGGGGGGACAGGGGATTGACTGAAGCTTTCTTT. This yields the protein CASSGGDRGLTEAFF.